This T cell receptor (beta chain) was captured in a study of blood T cell repertoires in COVID-19. Study-level background: From T cells, B-cell-depleted T cells, or PBMCs came the material, which was cDNA or gDNA.

TCRdb's table, derived via immunoSEQ multiplex PCR, lists solely in-frame clones and lacks some. The repertoire has 200,000 or so clones, 60% to 85% of them found once; the top ten carry around 16%. Germline V CDR1 and CDR2: MGHDK, SYGVNS. The CDR3 has 16 amino acids. Trimming removed 0 bases from V and 4 bases from J; junction bases left unmatched: 5. V is TRBV25-1 and J is TRBJ2-1, with 8 bases fitting TRBD2. This TCR was recovered from a man aged 60 to 75 with active or convalescent COVID-19. Sequenced material: peripheral blood. CDR3 DNA: TGTGCCAGCAGTGAATATCGCGGGGGGTCATACAATGAGCAGTTCTTC. As protein: CASSEYRGGSYNEQFF.